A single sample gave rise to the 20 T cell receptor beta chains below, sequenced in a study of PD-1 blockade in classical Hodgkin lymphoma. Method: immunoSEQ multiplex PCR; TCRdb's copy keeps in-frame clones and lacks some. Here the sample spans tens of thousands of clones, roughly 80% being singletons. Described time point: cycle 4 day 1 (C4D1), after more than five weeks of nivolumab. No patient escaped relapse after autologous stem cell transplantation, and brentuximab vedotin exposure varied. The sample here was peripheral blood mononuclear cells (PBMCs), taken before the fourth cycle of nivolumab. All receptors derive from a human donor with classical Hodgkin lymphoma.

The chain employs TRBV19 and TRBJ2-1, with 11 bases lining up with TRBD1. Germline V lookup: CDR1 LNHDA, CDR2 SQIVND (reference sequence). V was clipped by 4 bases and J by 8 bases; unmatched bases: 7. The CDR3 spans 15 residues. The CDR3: CASSRGQGASDEQFF. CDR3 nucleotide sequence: TGTGCCAGTAGTAGAGGACAGGGGGCGTCGGATGAGCAGTTCTTC.

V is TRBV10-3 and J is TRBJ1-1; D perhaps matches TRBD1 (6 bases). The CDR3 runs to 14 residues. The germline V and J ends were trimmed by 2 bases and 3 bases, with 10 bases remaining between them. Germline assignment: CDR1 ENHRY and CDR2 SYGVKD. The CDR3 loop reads CAISEKGGYTEAFF. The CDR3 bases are TGTGCCATCAGTGAGAAGGGGGGGTACACTGAAGCTTTCTTT.

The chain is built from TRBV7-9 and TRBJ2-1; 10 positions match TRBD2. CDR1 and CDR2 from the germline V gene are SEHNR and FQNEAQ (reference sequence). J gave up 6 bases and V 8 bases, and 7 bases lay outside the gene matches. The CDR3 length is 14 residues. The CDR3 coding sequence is TGTGCCAGCGGCTCCGGGACTAGCGCCAATGAGCAGTTCTTC. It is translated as CASGSGTSANEQFF.

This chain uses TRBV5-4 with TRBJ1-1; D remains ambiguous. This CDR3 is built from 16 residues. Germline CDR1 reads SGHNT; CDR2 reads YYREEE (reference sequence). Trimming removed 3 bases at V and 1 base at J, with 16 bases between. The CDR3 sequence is CASSSLFGSGNTEAFF. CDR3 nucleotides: TGTGCCAGCAGCTCGCTTTTCGGGTCGGGGAACACTGAAGCTTTCTTT.

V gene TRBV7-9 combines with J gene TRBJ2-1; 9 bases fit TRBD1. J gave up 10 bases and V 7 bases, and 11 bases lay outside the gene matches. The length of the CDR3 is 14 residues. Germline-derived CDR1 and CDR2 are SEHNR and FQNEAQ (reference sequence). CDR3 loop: CASKGQGIIGEQFF. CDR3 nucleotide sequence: TGTGCCAGCAAAGGACAGGGGATCATAGGCGAGCAGTTCTTC.

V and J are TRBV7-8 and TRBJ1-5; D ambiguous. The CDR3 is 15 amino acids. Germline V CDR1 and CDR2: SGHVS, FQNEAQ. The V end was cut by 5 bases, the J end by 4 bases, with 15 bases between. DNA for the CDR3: TGTGCCAGCAGCGCGACACTAATGGCGAATCAGCCCCAGCATTTT. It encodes CASSATLMANQPQHF. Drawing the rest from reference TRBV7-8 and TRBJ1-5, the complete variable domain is GAGVSQSPRYKVAKRGQDVALRCDPISGHVSLFWYQQALGQGPEFLTYFQNEAQLDKSGLPSDRFFAERPEGSVSTLKIQRTQQEDSAVYLCASSATLMANQPQHFGDGTRLSIL.

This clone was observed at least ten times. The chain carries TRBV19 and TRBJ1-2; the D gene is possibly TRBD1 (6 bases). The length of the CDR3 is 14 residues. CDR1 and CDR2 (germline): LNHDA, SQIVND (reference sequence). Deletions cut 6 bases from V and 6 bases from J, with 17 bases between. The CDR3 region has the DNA TGTGCCAGTAGGACCAGGACAGCGCGTGATGGCTACACCTTC. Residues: CASRTRTARDGYTF.

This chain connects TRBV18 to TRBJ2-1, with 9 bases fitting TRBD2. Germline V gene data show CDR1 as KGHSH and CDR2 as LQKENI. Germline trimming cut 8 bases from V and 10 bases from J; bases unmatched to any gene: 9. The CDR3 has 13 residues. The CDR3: CASQTSGGGEQFF. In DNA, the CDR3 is TGTGCCAGCCAGACTAGCGGAGGGGGCGAGCAGTTCTTC.

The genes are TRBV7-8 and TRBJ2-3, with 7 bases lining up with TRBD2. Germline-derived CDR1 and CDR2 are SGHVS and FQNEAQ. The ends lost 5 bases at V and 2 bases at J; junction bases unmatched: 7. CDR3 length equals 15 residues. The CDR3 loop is CASSRTSAITDTQYF. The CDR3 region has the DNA TGTGCCAGCAGCCGTACTAGCGCCATCACAGATACGCAGTATTTT.

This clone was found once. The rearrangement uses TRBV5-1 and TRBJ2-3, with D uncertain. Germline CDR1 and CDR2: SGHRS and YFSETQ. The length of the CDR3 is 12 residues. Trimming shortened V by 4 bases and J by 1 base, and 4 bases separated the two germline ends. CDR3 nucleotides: TGCGCCAGCAGCCCTGGCACAGATACGCAGTATTTT. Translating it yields CASSPGTDTQYF.

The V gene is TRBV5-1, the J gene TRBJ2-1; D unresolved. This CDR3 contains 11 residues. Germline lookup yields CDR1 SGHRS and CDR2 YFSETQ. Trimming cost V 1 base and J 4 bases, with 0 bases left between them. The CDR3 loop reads CASSLYNEQFF. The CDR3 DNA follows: TGCGCCAGCAGCTTGTACAATGAGCAGTTCTTC.

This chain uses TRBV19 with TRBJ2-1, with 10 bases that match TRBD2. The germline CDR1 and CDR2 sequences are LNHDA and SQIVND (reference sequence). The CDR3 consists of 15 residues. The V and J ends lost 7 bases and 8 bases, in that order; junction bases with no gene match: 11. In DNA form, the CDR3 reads TGTGCCAGTAACGAGCGGGAGGGCCCTTGGGATGAGCAGTTCTTC. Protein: CASNEREGPWDEQFF.

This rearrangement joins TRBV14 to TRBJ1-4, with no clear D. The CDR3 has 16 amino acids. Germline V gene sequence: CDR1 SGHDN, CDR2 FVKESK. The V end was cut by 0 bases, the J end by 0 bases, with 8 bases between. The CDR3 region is CASSQDIRATNEKLFF. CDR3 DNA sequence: TGTGCCAGCAGCCAAGATATTCGAGCAACTAATGAAAAACTGTTTTTT.

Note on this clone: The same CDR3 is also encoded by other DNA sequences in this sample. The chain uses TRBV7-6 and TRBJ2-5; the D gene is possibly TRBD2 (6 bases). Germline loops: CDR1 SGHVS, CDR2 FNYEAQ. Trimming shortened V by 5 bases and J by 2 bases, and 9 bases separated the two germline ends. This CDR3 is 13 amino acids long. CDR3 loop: CASSLGLQETQYF. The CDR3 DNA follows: TGTGCCAGCAGCCTAGGACTACAAGAGACCCAGTACTTC. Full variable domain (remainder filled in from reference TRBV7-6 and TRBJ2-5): GAGVSQSPRYKVTKRGQDVALRCDPISGHVSLYWYRQALGQGPEFLTYFNYEAQQDKSGLPNDRFSAERPEGSISTLTIQRTEQRDSAMYRCASSLGLQETQYFGPGTRLLVL.

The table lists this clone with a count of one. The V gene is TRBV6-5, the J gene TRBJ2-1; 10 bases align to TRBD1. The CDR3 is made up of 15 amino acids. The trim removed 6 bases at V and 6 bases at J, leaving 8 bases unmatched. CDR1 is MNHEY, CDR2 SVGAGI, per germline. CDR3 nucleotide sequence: TGTGCCAGCAGATTCGGGACAGGGGTTGGCAATGAGCAGTTCTTC. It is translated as CASRFGTGVGNEQFF.

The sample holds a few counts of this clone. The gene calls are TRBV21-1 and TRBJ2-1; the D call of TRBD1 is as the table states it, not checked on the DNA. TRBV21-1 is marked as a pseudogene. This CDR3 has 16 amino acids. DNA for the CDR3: TGTGCCAGCAGCCAACACGACAGGGCAACCTACAATGAGCAGTTCTTC. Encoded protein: CASSQHDRATYNEQFF.

CDR3 sequence (DNA): TGTGCCAGCAGTGGGAGGGGGAAAATTGCAACTAATGAAAAACTGTTTTTT. This translates into CASSGRGKIATNEKLFF. This sequence joins TRBV6-1 and TRBJ1-4; D is possibly TRBD1 (6 bases). The CDR3 has 17 amino acids. CDR1 and CDR2 from the germline V gene are MNHNS and SASEGT. Trimming stripped 4 bases from V and 0 bases from J, with 15 bases between.

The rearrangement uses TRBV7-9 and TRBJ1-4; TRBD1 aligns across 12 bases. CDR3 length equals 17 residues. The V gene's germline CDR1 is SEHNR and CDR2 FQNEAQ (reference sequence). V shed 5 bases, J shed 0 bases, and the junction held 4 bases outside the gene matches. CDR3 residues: CASSPGTGGPTNEKLFF. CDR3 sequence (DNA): TGTGCCAGCAGCCCGGGGACAGGGGGCCCAACTAATGAAAAACTGTTTTTT.

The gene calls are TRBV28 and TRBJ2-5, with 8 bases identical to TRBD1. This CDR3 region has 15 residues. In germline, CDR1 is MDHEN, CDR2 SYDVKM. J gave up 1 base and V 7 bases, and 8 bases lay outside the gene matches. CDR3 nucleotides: TGTGCCAGCACCCCCGACAGGGGACCCCAAGAGACCCAGTACTTC. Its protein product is CASTPDRGPQETQYF. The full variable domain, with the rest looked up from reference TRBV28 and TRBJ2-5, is DVKVTQSSRYLVKRTGEKVFLECVQDMDHENMFWYRQDPGLGLRLIYFSYDVKMKEKGDIPEGYSVSREKKERFSLILESASTNQTSMYLCASTPDRGPQETQYFGPGTRLLVL.

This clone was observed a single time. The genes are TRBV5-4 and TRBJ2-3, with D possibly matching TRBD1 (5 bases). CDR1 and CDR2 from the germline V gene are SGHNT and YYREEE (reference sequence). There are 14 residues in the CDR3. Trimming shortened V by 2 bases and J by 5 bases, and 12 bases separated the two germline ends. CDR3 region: CASSLDRNKDTQYF. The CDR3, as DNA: TGTGCCAGCAGCTTAGACAGAAATAAAGATACGCAGTATTTT. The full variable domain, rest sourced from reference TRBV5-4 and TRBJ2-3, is ETGVTQSPTHLIKTRGQQVTLRCSSQSGHNTVSWYQQALGQGPQFIFQYYREEENGRGNFPPRFSGLQFPNYSSELNVNALELDDSALYLCASSLDRNKDTQYFGPGTRLTVL.